This TCR beta chain emerged from a study of T cell responses to AZD1222 COVID-19 vaccine. Germline lookup yields CDR1 SGHAT and CDR2 FQNNGV. V was clipped by 1 base and J by 5 bases, with 3 bases between them. The CDR3 spans 11 residues. Only in-frame clones appear in the TCRdb table, and some are missing; sequencing was by immunoSEQ multiplex PCR. The repertoire holds 150,000 to 200,000 clones, with around 90% as singletons. Note on this clone: The antigen is undetermined.

Findings and caveats of the study: Once two AZD1222 doses were given, Spike-specific TCR breadth and depth went up. Only six or seven AZD1222 recipients were seropositive at baseline. The sample set comprised mostly white British donors with more females, and clonal diversity was possibly underestimated. Every sample of the repertoires postdated the peak T cell response.

Here the sequenced sample was peripheral blood, taken 28 days after the second AZD1222 dose. The J gene is TRBJ2-7, the V gene TRBV11-2; no definite D call. The sequence was obtained from an adult who received the AZD1222 COVID-19 vaccine. CDR3 sequence reads: CASSLVNEQYF. The CDR3, as DNA: TGTGCCAGCAGCTTAGTCAACGAGCAGTACTTC.